A single T cell receptor beta chain is shown here with its context. Its antigen is unknown. No base quality information exists; no much larger clone differs at one position. Ends trimmed: V by 2 bases, J by 2 bases; bases unmatched to a gene: 12. There are 18 amino acids in the CDR3, from cysteine to phenylalanine inclusive. Only the CDR3 region is kept as DNA, spanning 54 bases read in frame from base 1. Per the germline V gene, SGHRS is the CDR1 and YFSETQ is the CDR2. This record belongs to a study of neurological immune-mediated disorders (dated by TCRdb to the late 2010s). Background for the entire study: Peripheral blood TCR-beta repertoires from patients with HTLV-I-associated myelopathy (HAM/TSP), patients with multiple sclerosis, and healthy controls were compared in the study using UMI-based sequencing. Alongside PBMC samples, the set of approximately 100 TCR-beta libraries contained longitudinal samples, technical triplicates, and paired CD4+ and CD8+ T-cell subsets that had been sorted. Of the approximately 66 subjects in the cohort, some 14 were HAM/TSP patients, about 34 were multiple sclerosis patients, and about 20 were healthy controls.

Summary of the overall study and its limitations: No identical CDR3 amino acid sequences were found to be shared among expanded clones across subjects, suggesting that TCR-beta repertoires were private in all groups. TCR clonal expansion was highest in HAM/TSP patients and lowest in MS patients, with MS patients falling below even healthy controls.

cDNA was synthesized by template-switch 5'RACE using a primer carrying a 10-nucleotide random unique molecular identifier by which each TCR transcript was tagged. Every sequencing run covered 15-18 subjects and yielded more than 170 million TCR-beta sequences. The RNeasy kit was used to extract total RNA. TCR-beta VDJ regions were amplified with primers for the TCR constant region and the 5'RACE anchor, using the KAPA Real-time Library Amplification kit. A first PCR added sample indexes and Illumina adaptors, after which a second PCR increased the library yield. After Ampure bead purification, the TCR product of roughly 650 bp was size-selected on a 2% E-gel SizeSelection system. Before pooling, library quality was assessed on a Bioanalyzer, concentration was determined with Qubit, and library quantification was performed with the Kapa Library Quantification kit. Libraries were sequenced paired-end 2 x 150 bp on an Illumina HiSeq 2500. To increase sequence diversity, roughly 24-31% phiX was spiked into each library pool. Concerning the study's data processing: The UMI-based MiGEC pipeline processed quality-filtered reads and removed over 80% of raw TCR sequences during error correction. IMGT germline references were used for alignment of VDJ genes, and clonotypes were defined by a unique CDR3 amino acid sequence together with V-J genes. VDJtools evaluated clonal expansion, Shannon diversity and CDR3 relatedness (CalcPairwiseDistances, ClusterSamples); CLCbio workbench built phylogenetic trees. Using coefficient-of-variation modelling across technical triplicates, the study counted a clone as expanded if it had at least 8 unique UMIs. The public reads were reanalyzed by TCRdb: fastp trimming at Q25, MiXCR alignment, in-frame beta chains only. Entries that share a CDR3 protein sequence are merged under the most common genes and DNA. TCRdb, rather than the study authors, made the V and J calls. The sample data list 20,000 to 30,000 distinct CDR3 sequences, and 13% of these were observed just once. Roughly 17% of the sample belongs to the ten largest clones.

For the unsorted PBMC libraries, 2 million PBMCs were stored in RNAlater at -80 degrees C until RNA extraction and were used to generate the libraries. Peripheral blood was subjected to Ficoll-Hypaque density gradient centrifugation to isolate PBMCs, which were then cryopreserved in liquid nitrogen. The rearrangement combines TRBV5-1 with TRBJ2-2, with 7 bases matching TRBD1. The sequenced sample consisted of PBMCs. This sequence originates from a middle-aged woman with HTLV-1-associated myelopathy (HAM/TSP). The CDR3 reads CASSFFPLDRINTGELFF. The DNA sequence is TGCGCCAGCAGCTTTTTTCCCCTGGACAGGATTAACACCGGGGAGCTGTTTTTT.